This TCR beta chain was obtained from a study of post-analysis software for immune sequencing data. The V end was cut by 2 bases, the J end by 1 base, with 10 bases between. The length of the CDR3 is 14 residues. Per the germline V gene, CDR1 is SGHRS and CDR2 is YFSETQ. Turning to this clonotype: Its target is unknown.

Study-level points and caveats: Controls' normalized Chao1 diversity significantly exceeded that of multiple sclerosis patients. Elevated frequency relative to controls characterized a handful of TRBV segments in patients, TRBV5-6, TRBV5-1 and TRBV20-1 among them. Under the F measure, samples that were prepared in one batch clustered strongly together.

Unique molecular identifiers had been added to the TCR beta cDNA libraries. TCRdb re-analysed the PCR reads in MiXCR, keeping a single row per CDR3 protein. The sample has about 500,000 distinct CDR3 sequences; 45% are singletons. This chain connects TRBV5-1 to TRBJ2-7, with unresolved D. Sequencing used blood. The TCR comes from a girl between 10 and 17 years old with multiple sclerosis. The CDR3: CASSFTVRSYEQYF. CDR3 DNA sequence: TGCGCCAGCAGCTTCACAGTTCGATCCTACGAGCAGTACTTC.